Shown below are 3 T cell receptor beta chains from a single sample sequenced in a study of tumor-infiltrating lymphocytes in oesophageal squamous cell carcinoma. From the PCR reads, TCRdb called clonotypes with MiXCR, one entry per CDR3 protein. The repertoire holds about 12,000 distinct CDR3 sequences, with 50% to 60% as singletons. Material for sequencing was esophageal tumor tissue. Receptors were obtained from a female donor with esophageal squamous cell carcinoma.

This clonotype was seen many times. J is TRBJ2-5 and V is TRBV6-4; D is undetermined. Trimming removed 5 bases from V and 11 bases from J, with 27 bases in between. The CDR3 covers 16 residues. Germline V CDR1 and CDR2: MRHNA, SNTAGT. For the CDR3, the DNA is TGTGCCAGCAGTCCCTTAGGGATAGTCTCGAACAATGAGCAGTACTTC. Residues: CASSPLGIVSNNEQYF.

This clonotype was observed a few times. V is TRBV7-8 and J is TRBJ2-1; a weak D match, TRBD1 (6 bases). The J call is doubtful: the DNA matches TRBJ2-7 better. CDR1 and CDR2 from the germline V gene are SGHVS and FQNEAQ. The CDR3 sequence is 14 residues long. Here the CDR3 reads CASSFDRNSYEQYF. In nucleotides, the CDR3 is TGTGCCAGCAGCTTCGACAGGAACTCCTACGAGCAGTACTTC.

Sample share makes this clonotype large (0.1 to 1%). J is TRBJ2-1 and V is TRBV7-9, with D hard to call. CDR3 length equals 13 residues. CDR1 and CDR2 from the germline V gene are SEHNR and FQNEAQ (reference sequence). Trimming took 0 bases from V and 10 from J, leaving 10 bases between them. DNA of the CDR3: TGTGCCAGCAGCTTAGCGAGTTTGGCAGAGCAGTTCTTC. Residues: CASSLASLAEQFF.